One and the same sample provided the 5 T cell receptor beta chains below, sequenced in a study of immune evolution from preneoplasia to lung adenocarcinoma (dated by TCRdb to about 2021). The library relied on the immunoSEQ multiplex PCR assay. In TCRdb, the immuneACCESS table is reduced to in-frame sequences with V and J assigned. These tables do not hold every clone; where another copy was compared, an unresolved V gene accounts for under half, and the others remain unexplained. The sample profile shows around 5,000 clones; about four fifths of them were found once. About 14% of the sample lies in the top ten. The specimen was FFPE normal lung tissue adjacent to the tumor. The receptor source for this set is a person over 45 with lung adenocarcinoma.

The gene calls are TRBV7-3 and TRBJ2-7; TRBD2 matches at 10 bases. CDR1 is SGHTA, CDR2 FQGTGA, per germline. The length of the CDR3 is 15 residues. Trimming removed 2 bases from V and 4 bases from J; junction bases left unmatched: 5. The CDR3 coding sequence is TGTGCCAGCAGCTTAGAAGCGGGAGGGCCGTACGAGCAGTACTTC. This translates into CASSLEAGGPYEQYF. The complete variable domain, with remaining parts taken from reference TRBV7-3 and TRBJ2-7, reads GAGVSQTPSNKVTEKGKYVELRCDPISGHTALYWYRQSLGQGPEFLIYFQGTGAADDSGLPNDRFFAVRPEGSVSTLKIQRTERGDSAVYLCASSLEAGGPYEQYFGPGTRLTVT.

The chain employs TRBV5-5 and TRBJ1-3; 7 nucleotides agree with TRBD1. Germline V CDR1 and CDR2: SGHKS, YYEKEE (reference sequence). The V gene end was trimmed by 4 bases and the J gene end by 2 bases; junction bases not matched to a gene: 9. The CDR3 has 16 residues. The CDR3 sequence is CASSPSGQTAGNTIYF. The CDR3 coding sequence is TGTGCCAGCAGCCCATCGGGACAGACCGCTGGAAACACCATATATTTT.

This chain joins TRBV2 and TRBJ2-3, with 12 positions matching TRBD1. J gave up 2 bases and V 5 bases, and 5 bases lay outside the gene matches. This CDR3 has 16 residues. The V gene's germline CDR1 is SNHLY and CDR2 FYNNEI. The CDR3 DNA is TGTGCCAGCAGTCTGGGGACAGGGGGCGTCACAGATACGCAGTATTTT. Translating gives CASSLGTGGVTDTQYF. The variable domain in full, with the rest retrieved from reference TRBV2 and TRBJ2-3, is EPEVTQTPSHQVTQMGQEVILRCVPISNHLYFYWYRQILGQKVEFLVSFYNNEISEKSEIFDDQFSVERPDGSNFTLKIRSTKLEDSAMYFCASSLGTGGVTDTQYFGPGTRLTVL.

This clone was observed a single time. This chain joins TRBV2 and TRBJ2-7, with 12 bases lining up with TRBD2. Trimming cost V 5 bases and J 2 bases; bases outside gene matches: 7. The CDR3 consists of 16 residues. Germline V gene data show CDR1 as SNHLY and CDR2 as FYNNEI. The CDR3 nucleotides are TGTGCCAGCAGTCCTGCTAGCGGGAGGGTAACCTACGAGCAGTACTTC. This codes for CASSPASGRVTYEQYF. The complete variable domain, with remaining parts taken from reference TRBV2 and TRBJ2-7, reads EPEVTQTPSHQVTQMGQEVILRCVPISNHLYFYWYRQILGQKVEFLVSFYNNEISEKSEIFDDQFSVERPDGSNFTLKIRSTKLEDSAMYFCASSPASGRVTYEQYFGPGTRLTVT.

The chain joins TRBV28 to TRBJ2-5; TRBD1 agrees at 8 bases. Germline assignment: CDR1 MDHEN and CDR2 SYDVKM. V dropped 3 bases and J dropped 6; count of bases not matched to a gene: 6. The CDR3 contains 14 residues. The CDR3 spells CASSFRTGSQTQYF. CDR3 in DNA: TGTGCCAGCAGTTTCCGGACAGGGTCCCAGACCCAGTACTTC. Full variable domain (remainder filled in from reference TRBV28 and TRBJ2-5): DVKVTQSSRYLVKRTGEKVFLECVQDMDHENMFWYRQDPGLGLRLIYFSYDVKMKEKGDIPEGYSVSREKKERFSLILESASTNQTSMYLCASSFRTGSQTQYFGPGTRLLVL.